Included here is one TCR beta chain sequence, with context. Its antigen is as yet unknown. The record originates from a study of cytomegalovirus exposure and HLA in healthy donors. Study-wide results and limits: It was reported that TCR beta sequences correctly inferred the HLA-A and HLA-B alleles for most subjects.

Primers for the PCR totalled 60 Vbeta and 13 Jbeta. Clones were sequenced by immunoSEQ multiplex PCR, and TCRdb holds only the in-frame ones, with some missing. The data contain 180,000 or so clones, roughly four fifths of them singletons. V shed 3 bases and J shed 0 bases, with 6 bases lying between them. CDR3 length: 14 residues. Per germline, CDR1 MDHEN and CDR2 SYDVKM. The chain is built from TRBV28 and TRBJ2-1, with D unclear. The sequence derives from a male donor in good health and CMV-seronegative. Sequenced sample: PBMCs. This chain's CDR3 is CASSFPSSYNEQFF. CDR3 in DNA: TGTGCCAGCAGTTTCCCGAGCTCCTACAATGAGCAGTTCTTC. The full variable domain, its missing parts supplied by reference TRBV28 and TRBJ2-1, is DVKVTQSSRYLVKRTGEKVFLECVQDMDHENMFWYRQDPGLGLRLIYFSYDVKMKEKGDIPEGYSVSREKKERFSLILESASTNQTSMYLCASSFPSSYNEQFFGPGTRLTVL.